The T cell receptor (beta chain) described here comes from a study of blood T cell repertoires in COVID-19. The wider study: COVID-19 samples collected from the United States, Italy and Spain covered acute and convalescent phases. Sample material is recorded as cDNA or gDNA derived from T cells, B-cell-depleted T cells, or PBMCs.

The study recruited people aged about 18 to 95 years across 20 to 30 US areas. Clones were sequenced by immunoSEQ multiplex PCR, and TCRdb holds only the in-frame ones, with some missing. In the table there are about 250,000 clones, roughly 86% of which are singletons. This clone appeared a single time. The CDR3 extends over 16 amino acids. V was clipped by 0 bases and J by 1 base; unmatched bases: 4. Looked up from germline, CDR1 is SGHTA and CDR2 is FQGNSA. This chain links TRBV7-2 with TRBJ1-1, with 8 bases matching TRBD1. The sequence came from a woman aged 25 to 45 with acute COVID-19. The source material was PBMCs or T cells enriched from blood (not recorded which). This CDR3 is CASSLAAGGRNTEAFF. The CDR3 DNA reads as TGTGCCAGCAGCTTAGCGGCAGGGGGCAGGAACACTGAAGCTTTCTTT.